This TCR beta chain was recovered during a study of beta chain features in type 1 diabetes. What was sequenced were expressed TCRB transcripts, since all of the isolated RNA had been reverse transcribed. Clones were read by immunoSEQ multiplex PCR, and TCRdb kept only the in-frame ones, dropping some. The table shows under 130,000 clones, with 25% to 35% occurring only once. Study findings and constraints: Shortening that was moderate but significant affected the TCRB CDR3s of Type 1 diabetes patients in all four CD4+ subsets.

V was pared by 5 bases and J by 4 bases, with 17 bases between. The CDR3 spans 16 residues. Germline-derived CDR1 and CDR2 are MDHEN and SYDVKM. A few counts support this clone. The antigen is unknown. V usage is TRBV28 and J usage is TRBJ1-4; no reliable D call. What was sequenced was central memory CD4+ T cells from blood. This receptor was taken from a woman aged 18-35 years with type 1 diabetes. The CDR3 spells CASSLYSLNHNEKLFF. The CDR3 bases are TGTGCCAGCAGTCTATACAGTCTTAATCATAATGAAAAACTGTTTTTT.